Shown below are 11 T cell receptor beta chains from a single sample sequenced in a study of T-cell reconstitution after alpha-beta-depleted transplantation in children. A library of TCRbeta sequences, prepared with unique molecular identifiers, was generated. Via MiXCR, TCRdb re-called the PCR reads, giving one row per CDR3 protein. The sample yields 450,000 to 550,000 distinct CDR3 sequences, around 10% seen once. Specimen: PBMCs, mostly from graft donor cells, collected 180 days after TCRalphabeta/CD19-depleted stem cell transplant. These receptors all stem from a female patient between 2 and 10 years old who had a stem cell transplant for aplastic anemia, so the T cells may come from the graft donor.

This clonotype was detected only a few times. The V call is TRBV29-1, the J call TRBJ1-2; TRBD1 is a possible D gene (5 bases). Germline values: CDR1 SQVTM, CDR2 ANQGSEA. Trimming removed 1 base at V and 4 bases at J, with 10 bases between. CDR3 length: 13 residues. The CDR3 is CSVEGQKPYGYTF. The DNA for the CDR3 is TGCAGCGTTGAAGGACAGAAACCCTATGGCTACACCTTC.

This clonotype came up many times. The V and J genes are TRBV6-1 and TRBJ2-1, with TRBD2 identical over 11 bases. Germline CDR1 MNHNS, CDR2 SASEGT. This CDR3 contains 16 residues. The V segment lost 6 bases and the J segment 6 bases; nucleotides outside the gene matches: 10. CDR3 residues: CASSFLAGGPPNEQFF. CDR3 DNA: TGTGCCAGCAGCTTTTTAGCGGGAGGGCCACCCAATGAGCAGTTCTTC.

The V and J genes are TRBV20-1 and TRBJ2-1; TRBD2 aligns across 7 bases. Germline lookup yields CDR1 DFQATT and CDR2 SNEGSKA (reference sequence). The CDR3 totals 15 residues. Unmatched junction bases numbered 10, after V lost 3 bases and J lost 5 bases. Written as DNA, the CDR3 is TGCAGTGCTAGCCGTTCTCTAGCGGCCAACAATGAGCAGTTCTTC. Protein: CSASRSLAANNEQFF.

The CDR3 region is CATSDPLGNEQFF. CDR3 coding DNA: TGTGCCACCAGTGATCCTCTGGGGAATGAGCAGTTCTTC. V is TRBV24-1 and J is TRBJ2-1; unclear D gene. Germline assignment: CDR1 KGHDR and CDR2 SFDVKD. The CDR3 consists of 13 residues. Trimming stripped 3 bases from V and 7 bases from J, with 9 bases between.

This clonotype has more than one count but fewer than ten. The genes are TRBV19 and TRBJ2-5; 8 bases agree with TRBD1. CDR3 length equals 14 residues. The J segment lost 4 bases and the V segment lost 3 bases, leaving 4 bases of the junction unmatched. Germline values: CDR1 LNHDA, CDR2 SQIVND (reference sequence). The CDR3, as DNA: TGTGCCAGTAGTATTTACAGGGGGTCAGAGACCCAGTACTTC. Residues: CASSIYRGSETQYF.

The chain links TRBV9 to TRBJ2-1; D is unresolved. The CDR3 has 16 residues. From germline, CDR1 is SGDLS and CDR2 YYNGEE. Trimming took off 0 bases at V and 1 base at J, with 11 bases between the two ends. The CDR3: CASSVGPEGSYNEQFF. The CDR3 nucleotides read TGTGCCAGCAGCGTAGGTCCCGAAGGTTCCTACAATGAGCAGTTCTTC.

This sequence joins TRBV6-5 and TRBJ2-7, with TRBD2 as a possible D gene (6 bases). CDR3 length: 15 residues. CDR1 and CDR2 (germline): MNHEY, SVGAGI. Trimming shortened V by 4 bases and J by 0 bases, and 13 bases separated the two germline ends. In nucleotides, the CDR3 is TGTGCCAGCAGTTTCGGACCGGGAGCCTCCTACGAGCAGTACGTC. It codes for CASSFGPGASYEQYV.

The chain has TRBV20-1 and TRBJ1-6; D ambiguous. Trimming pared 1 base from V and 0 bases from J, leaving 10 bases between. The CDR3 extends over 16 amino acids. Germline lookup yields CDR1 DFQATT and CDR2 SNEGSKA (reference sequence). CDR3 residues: CSARALISSYNSPLHF. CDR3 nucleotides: TGCAGTGCTAGAGCCTTGATAAGCTCCTATAATTCACCCCTCCACTTT.

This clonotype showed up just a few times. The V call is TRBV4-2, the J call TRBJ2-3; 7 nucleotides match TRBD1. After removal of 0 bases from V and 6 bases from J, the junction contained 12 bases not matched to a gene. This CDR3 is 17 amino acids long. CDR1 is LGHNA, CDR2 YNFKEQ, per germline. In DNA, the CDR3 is TGTGCCAGCAGCCAAGATGTACAGGGGCTAATTGCCGATACGCAGTATTTT. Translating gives CASSQDVQGLIADTQYF.

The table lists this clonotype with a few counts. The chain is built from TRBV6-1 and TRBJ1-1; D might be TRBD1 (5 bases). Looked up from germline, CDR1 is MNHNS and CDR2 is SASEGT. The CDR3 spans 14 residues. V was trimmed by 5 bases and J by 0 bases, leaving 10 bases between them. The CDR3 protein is CASSKTVMNTEAFF. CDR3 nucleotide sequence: TGTGCCAGCAGTAAGACAGTAATGAACACTGAAGCTTTCTTT.

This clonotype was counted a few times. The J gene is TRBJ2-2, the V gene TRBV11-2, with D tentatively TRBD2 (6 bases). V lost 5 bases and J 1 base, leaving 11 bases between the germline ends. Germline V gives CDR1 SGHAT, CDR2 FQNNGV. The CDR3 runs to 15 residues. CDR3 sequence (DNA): TGTGCCAGCAGCAACCCGGGAGAGAACACCGGGGAGCTGTTTTTT. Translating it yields CASSNPGENTGELFF.